The text below deals with one T cell receptor (beta chain). This sample was included in a study of PD-L1 blockade in urothelial cancer. V lost 5 bases to trimming and J lost 0 bases; unmatched junction nucleotides: 3. Germline V gene lookup returns CDR1 MNHEY and CDR2 SMNVEV (reference sequence). The CDR3 totals 14 residues. Time point meaning: peripheral blood 6 weeks after treatment start. Data came from immunoSEQ multiplex PCR; TCRdb stores just in-frame clones and leaves some out. The top ten hold 6% to 8% of the sample, which has tens of thousands of clones, about 89% seen once. This receptor was identified in a man aged 65-85 years with urothelial cancer. The sequenced sample was PBMCs, obtained around atezolizumab (anti-PD-L1) treatment. The rearrangement links TRBV27 to TRBJ2-7, with 8 bases lining up with TRBD1. In DNA, the CDR3 is TGTGCCAGCAGTGGGGGACAGGACTCCTACGAGCAGTACTTC. Encoded protein: CASSGGQDSYEQYF.